The source of this T cell receptor (beta chain) is a study of control samples from healthy donors and cancer patients (dated by TCRdb to 2019 to 2021). This clone was counted a single time. This receptor's antigen is unknown. Per-base qualities were not stored, and no clone one base away is much larger. The library relied on the immunoSEQ multiplex PCR assay. TCRdb carries this immuneACCESS record with in-frame sequences only. Its versions omit some clonotypes, under half of them owing to an unresolved V gene in the studies checked, with the rest unexplained. The sample table shows fewer than 300,000 clones, and 82% are seen once. Roughly 14% of the sample is held by the ten biggest clonotypes. For CDR1 and CDR2, the germline V gene lists MGHRA and YSYEKL. V loses 0 bases at its end and J loses 4 bases; junction bases beyond the gene matches: 13. The CDR3 covers 19 residues, taking in both the cysteine and the phenylalanine. Kept here is only the CDR3 DNA, which spans 57 bases and is read in frame from base 1.

The rearranged segments are TRBV4-1 and TRBJ1-3, and TRBD1 matches 9 of the central bases. This clonotype was sampled from a woman aged 55-69 years with lung cancer. The sequenced sample was PBMCs. The sequenced DNA: TGCGCCAGCAGCCAAGACCCGGGACAGGGTAGTCAGTCCGGAAACACCATATATTTT. Translated, it reads CASSQDPGQGSQSGNTIYF.